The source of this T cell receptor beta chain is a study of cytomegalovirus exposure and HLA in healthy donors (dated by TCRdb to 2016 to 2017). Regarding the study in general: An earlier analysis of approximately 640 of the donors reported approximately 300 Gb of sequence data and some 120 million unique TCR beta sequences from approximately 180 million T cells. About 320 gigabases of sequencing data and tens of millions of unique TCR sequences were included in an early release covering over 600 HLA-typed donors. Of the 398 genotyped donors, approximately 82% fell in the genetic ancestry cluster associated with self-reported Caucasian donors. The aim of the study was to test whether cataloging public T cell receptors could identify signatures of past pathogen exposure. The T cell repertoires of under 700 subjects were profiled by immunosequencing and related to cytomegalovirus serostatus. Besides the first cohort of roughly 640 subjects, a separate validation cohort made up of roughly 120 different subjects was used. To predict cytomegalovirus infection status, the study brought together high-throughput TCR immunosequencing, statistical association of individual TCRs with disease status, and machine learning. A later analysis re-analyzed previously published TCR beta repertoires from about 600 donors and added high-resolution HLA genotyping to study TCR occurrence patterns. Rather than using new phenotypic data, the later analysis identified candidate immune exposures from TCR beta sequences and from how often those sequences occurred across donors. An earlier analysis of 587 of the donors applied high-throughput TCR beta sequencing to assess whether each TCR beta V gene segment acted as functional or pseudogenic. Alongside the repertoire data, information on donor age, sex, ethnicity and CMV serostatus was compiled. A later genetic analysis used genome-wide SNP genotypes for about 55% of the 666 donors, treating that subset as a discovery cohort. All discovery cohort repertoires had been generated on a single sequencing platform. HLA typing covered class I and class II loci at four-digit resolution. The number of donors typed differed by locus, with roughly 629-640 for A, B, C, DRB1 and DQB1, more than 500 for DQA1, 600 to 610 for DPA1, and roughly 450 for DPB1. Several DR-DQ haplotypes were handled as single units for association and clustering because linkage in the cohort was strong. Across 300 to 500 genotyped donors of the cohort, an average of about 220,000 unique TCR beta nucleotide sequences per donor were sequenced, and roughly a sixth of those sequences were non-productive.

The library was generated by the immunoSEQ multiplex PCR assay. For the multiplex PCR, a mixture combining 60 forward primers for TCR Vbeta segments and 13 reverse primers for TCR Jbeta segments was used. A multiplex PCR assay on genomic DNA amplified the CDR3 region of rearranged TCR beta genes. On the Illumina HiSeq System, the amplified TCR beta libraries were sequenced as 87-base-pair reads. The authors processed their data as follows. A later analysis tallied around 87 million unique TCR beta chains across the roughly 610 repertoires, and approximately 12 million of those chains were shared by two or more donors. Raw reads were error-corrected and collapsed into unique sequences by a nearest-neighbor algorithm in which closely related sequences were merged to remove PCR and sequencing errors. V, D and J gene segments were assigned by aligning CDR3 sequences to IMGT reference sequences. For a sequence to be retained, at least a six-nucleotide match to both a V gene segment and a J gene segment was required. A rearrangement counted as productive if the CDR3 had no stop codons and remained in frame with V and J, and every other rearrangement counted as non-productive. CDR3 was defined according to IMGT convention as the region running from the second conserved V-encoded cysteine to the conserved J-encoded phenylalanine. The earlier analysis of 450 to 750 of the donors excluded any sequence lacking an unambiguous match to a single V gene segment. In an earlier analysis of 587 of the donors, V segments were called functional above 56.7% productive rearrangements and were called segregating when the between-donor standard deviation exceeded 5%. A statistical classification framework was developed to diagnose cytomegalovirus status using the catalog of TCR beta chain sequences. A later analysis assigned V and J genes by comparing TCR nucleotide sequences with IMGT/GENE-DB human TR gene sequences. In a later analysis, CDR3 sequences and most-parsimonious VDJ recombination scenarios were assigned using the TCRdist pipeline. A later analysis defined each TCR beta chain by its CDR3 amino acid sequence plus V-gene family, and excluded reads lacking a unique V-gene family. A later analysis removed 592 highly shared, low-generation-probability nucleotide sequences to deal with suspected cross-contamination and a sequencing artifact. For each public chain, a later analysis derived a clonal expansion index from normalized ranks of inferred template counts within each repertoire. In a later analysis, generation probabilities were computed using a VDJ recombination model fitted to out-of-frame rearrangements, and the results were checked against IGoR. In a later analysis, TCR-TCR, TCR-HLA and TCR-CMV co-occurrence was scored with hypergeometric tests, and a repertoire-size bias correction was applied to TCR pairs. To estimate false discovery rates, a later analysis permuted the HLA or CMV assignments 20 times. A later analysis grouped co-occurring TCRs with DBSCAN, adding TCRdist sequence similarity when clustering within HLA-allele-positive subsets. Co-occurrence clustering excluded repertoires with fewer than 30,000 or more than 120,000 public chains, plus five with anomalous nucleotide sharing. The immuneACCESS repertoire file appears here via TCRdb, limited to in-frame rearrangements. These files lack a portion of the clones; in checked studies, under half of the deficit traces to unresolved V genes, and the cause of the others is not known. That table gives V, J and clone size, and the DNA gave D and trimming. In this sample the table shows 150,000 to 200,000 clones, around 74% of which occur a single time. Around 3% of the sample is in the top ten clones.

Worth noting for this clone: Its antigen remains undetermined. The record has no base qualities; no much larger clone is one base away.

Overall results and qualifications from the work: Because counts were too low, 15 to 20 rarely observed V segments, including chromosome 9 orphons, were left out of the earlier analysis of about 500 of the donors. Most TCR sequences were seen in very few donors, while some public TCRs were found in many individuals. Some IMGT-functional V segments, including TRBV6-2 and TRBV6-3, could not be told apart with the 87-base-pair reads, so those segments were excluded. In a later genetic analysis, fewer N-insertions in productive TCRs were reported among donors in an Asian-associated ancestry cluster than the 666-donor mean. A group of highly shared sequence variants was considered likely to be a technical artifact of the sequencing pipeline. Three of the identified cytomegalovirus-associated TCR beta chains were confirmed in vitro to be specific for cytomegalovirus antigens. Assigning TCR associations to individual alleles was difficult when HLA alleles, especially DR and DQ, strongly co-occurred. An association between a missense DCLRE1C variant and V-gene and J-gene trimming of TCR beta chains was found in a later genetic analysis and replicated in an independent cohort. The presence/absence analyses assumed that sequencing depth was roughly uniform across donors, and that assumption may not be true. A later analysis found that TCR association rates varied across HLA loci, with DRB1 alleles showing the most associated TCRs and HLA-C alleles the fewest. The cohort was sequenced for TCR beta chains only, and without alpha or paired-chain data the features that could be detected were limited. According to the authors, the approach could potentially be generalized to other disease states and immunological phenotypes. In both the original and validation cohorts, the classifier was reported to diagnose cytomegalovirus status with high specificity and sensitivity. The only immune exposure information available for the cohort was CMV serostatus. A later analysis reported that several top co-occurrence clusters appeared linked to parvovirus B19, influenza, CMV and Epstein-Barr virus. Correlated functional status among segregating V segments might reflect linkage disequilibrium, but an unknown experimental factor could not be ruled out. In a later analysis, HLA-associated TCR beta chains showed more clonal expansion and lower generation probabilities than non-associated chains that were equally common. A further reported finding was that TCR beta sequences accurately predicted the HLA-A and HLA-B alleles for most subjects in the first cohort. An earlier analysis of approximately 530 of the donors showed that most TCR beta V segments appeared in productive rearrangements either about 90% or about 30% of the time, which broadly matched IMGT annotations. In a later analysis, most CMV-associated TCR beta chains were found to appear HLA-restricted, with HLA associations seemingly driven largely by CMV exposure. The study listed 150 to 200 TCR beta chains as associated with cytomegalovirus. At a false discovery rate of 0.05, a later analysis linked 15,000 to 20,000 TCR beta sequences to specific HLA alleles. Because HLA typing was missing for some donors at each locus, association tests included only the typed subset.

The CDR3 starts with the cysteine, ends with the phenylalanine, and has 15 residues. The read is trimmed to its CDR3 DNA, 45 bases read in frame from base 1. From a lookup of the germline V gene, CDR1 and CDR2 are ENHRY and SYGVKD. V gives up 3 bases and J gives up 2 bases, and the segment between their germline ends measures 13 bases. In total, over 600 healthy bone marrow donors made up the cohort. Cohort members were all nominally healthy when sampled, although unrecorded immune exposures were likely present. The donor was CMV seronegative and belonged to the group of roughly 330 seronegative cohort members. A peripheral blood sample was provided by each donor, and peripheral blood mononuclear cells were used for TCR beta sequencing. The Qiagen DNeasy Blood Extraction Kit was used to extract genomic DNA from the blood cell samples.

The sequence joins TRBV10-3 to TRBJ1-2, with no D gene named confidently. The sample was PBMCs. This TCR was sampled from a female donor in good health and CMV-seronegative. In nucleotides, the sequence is TGTGCCATCAGTGATGGTGAGAGGAGAAACTATGGCTACACCTTC. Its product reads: CAISDGERRNYGYTF.